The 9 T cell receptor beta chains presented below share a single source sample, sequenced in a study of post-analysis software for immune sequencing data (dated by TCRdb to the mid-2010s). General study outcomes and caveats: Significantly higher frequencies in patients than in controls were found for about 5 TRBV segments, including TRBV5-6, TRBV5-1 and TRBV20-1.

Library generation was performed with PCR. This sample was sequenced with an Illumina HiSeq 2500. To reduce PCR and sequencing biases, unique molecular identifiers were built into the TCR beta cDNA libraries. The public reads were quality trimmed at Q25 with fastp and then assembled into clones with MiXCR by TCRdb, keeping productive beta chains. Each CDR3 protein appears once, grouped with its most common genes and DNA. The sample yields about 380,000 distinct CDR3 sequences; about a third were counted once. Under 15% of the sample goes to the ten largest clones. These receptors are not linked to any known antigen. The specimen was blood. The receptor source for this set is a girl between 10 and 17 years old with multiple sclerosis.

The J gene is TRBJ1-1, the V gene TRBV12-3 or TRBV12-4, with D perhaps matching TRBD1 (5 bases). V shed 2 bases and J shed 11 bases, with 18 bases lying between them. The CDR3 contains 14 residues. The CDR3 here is CASSLWGGTMGAFF. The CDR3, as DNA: TGTGCCAGCAGTTTATGGGGGGGGACCATGGGGGCTTTCTTT.

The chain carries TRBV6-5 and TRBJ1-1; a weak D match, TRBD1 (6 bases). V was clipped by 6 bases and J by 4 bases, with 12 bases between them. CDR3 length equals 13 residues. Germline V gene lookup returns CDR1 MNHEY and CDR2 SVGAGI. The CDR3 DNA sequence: TGTGCCAGCAGCCCAGGGGCTCTCACTGAAGCTTTCTTT. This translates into CASSPGALTEAFF.

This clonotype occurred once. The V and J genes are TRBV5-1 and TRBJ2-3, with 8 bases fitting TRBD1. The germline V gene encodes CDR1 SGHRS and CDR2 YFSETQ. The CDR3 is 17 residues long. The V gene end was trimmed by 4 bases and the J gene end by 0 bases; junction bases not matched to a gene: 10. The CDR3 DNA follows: TGCGCCAGCAGCCACAATCCGACAGGGGAAAGCACAGATACGCAGTATTTT. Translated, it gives CASSHNPTGESTDTQYF.

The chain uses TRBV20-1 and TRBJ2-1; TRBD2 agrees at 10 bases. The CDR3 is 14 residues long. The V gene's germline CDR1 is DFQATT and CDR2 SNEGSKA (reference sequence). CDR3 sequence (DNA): TGCGGTGGTGATAGCGGGGGGATCTACAATGAGCAGTTCTTC. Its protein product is CGGDSGGIYNEQFF.

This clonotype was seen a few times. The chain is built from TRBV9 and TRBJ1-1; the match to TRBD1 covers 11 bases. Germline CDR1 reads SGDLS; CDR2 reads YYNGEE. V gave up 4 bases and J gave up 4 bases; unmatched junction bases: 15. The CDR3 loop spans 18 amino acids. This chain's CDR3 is CASSTAQGIGTGGTEAFF. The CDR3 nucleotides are TGTGCCAGCAGCACCGCCCAGGGAATTGGGACAGGGGGCACTGAAGCTTTCTTT. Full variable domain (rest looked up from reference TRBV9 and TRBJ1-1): DSGVTQTPKHLITATGQRVTLRCSPRSGDLSVYWYQQSLDQGLQFLIQYYNGEERAKGNILERFSAQQFPDLHSELNLSSLELGDSALYFCASSTAQGIGTGGTEAFFGQGTRLTVV.

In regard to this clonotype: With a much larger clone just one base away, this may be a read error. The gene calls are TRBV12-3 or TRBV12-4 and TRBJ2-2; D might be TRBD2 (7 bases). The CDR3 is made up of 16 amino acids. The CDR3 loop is CASSLRGGAAAGERFF. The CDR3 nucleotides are TGTGCCAGCAGTTTAAGAGGGGGGGCCGCTGCCGGGGAGCGGTTTTTT.

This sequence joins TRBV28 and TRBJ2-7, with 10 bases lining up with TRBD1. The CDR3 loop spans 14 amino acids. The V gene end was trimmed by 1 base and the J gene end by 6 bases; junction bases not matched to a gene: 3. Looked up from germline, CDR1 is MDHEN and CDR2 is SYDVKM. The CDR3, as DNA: TGTGCCAGCAGTTTATACGGACAGGGGGGCGAGCAGTACTTC. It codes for CASSLYGQGGEQYF.

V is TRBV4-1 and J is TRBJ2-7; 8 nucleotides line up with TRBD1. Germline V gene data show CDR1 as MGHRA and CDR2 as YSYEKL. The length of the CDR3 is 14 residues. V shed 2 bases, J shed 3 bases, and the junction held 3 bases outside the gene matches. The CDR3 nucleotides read TGCGCCAGCAGCCAAAGGACAGGGCACTACGAGCAGTACTTC. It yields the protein CASSQRTGHYEQYF.

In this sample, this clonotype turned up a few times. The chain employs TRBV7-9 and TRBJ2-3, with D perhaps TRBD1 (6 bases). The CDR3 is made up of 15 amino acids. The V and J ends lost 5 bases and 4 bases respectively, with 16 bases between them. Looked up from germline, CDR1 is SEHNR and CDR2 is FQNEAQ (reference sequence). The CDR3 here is CASSVGGNGPDTQYF. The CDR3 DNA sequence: TGTGCCAGCAGCGTAGGGGGTAACGGACCAGATACGCAGTATTTT.